These T cell receptor beta chains were read from a single sample in a study of Graves' ophthalmopathy and Graves' hyperthyroidism. TCRdb called the multiplex PCR reads again in MiXCR, with one record for every CDR3 protein. The repertoire holds about 480,000 distinct CDR3 sequences, with approximately 15% as singletons. The sequencing sample was made of blood. The origin of the receptors is a woman between 25 and 40 years old with Graves' ophthalmopathy. Each CDR3 is given with its conserved first and last residue. The order of the fields is CDR3 protein, CDR3 DNA, D gene, J gene, V gene, clone size. A D gene is named only where the DNA matches it firmly. The size of a clone is reported for some rows only, either as once, few or many, or as a class for expanded clones.

CDR3: CASSLERRGMRGVRSNQPQHF
DNA: TGTGCCAGCAGCTTGGAGCGGCGAGGAATGAGGGGGGTCAGGAGCAATCAGCCCCAGCATTTT
D: NA
J: TRBJ1-5
V: TRBV5-4
size: many

CDR3: CASSEYPVGEQYF
DNA: TGTGCCAGCAGTGAGTACCCAGTCGGGGAGCAGTACTTC
D: NA
J: TRBJ2-7
V: TRBV6-1
size: many

CDR3: CASSYSGTLGNTIYF
DNA: TGTGCCAGCAGTTACTCCGGGACACTCGGAAACACCATATATTTT
D: NA
J: TRBJ1-3
V: TRBV6-2/TRBV6-3
size: many

CDR3: CAISPENSGTGELFF
DNA: TGTGCCATCAGTCCAGAGAATAGCGGAACCGGGGAGCTGTTTTTT
D: NA
J: TRBJ2-2
V: TRBV10-3
size: many

CDR3: CAISDLGTQYF
DNA: TGTGCCATCAGTGACCTCGGGACCCAGTACTTC
D: NA
J: TRBJ2-5
V: TRBV10-3
size: NA

CDR3: CASSSPRFHTEAFF
DNA: TGTGCCAGCAGTTCCCCACGGTTTCACACTGAAGCTTTCTTT
D: NA
J: TRBJ1-1
V: TRBV28
size: few

CDR3: CASSLEIRTGELFF
DNA: TGCGCCAGCAGCTTGGAAATTCGAACCGGGGAGCTGTTTTTT
D: NA
J: TRBJ2-2
V: TRBV5-1
size: many

CDR3: CASSFGVGYTF
DNA: TGCGCCAGCAGCTTTGGGGTTGGCTACACCTTC
D: NA
J: TRBJ1-2
V: TRBV5-1
size: many

CDR3: CASSVIHQGPANTEAFF
DNA: TGCGCCAGCAGCGTTATTCACCAGGGGCCCGCTAACACTGAAGCTTTCTTT
D: NA
J: TRBJ1-1
V: TRBV5-1
size: few

CDR3: CASSWKGPGNTEAFF
DNA: TGCGCCAGCAGCTGGAAAGGGCCCGGGAACACTGAAGCTTTCTTT
D: NA
J: TRBJ1-1
V: TRBV5-1
size: NA

CDR3: CASGEGVHEQYF
DNA: TGTGCTAGTGGCGAAGGAGTCCACGAGCAGTACTTC
D: NA
J: TRBJ2-7
V: TRBV12-5
size: many

CDR3: CASRQGLAGQTETQYF
DNA: TGTGCCAGCAGGCAGGGGCTAGCGGGACAAACGGAGACCCAGTACTTC
D: TRBD2
J: TRBJ2-5
V: TRBV2
size: NA

CDR3: CSVVLAGGPSYEQYF
DNA: TGCAGCGTTGTACTAGCGGGAGGGCCGTCCTACGAGCAGTACTTC
D: TRBD2
J: TRBJ2-7
V: TRBV29-1
size: many

CDR3: CASSHKWGNTEAFF
DNA: TGTGCCAGCAGTCACAAGTGGGGGAACACTGAAGCTTTCTTT
D: NA
J: TRBJ1-1
V: TRBV6-5
size: many

CDR3: CASSLSQYYGYTF
DNA: TGTGCCAGCAGTTTGTCTCAGTACTATGGCTACACCTTC
D: NA
J: TRBJ1-2
V: TRBV6-5
size: many

CDR3: CASSSVTWAGELFF
DNA: TGTGCCAGCAGTTCGGTTACATGGGCGGGGGAGCTGTTTTTT
D: NA
J: TRBJ2-2
V: TRBV6-9
size: many

CDR3: CASSLTGGRTDTQYF
DNA: TGTGCCAGCAGTTTAACCGGAGGGCGCACAGATACGCAGTATTTT
D: NA
J: TRBJ2-3
V: TRBV12-3/TRBV12-4
size: few

CDR3: CASSSPTGTGTQYF
DNA: TGCGCCAGCAGCTCCCCGACAGGGACGGGGACCCAGTACTTC
D: TRBD1
J: TRBJ2-5
V: TRBV4-1
size: NA

CDR3: CASGLPLSTYGYTF
DNA: TGTGCTAGTGGTTTGCCCCTCTCGACCTATGGCTACACCTTC
D: NA
J: TRBJ1-2
V: TRBV12-5
size: NA

CDR3: CASSIYAGQETQYF
DNA: TGTGCCAGTAGTATTTACGCAGGTCAAGAGACCCAGTACTTC
D: NA
J: TRBJ2-5
V: TRBV19
size: many

CDR3: CASSGDRRFYEQYF
DNA: TGTGCCAGCAGTGGGGACAGGAGATTCTACGAGCAGTACTTC
D: TRBD1
J: TRBJ2-7
V: TRBV6-1
size: many

CDR3: CASRETGESGNTIYF
DNA: TGTGCCAGCAGAGAGACTGGGGAATCTGGAAACACCATATATTTT
D: NA
J: TRBJ1-3
V: TRBV6-1
size: many

CDR3: CASSRPGQGYEQYF
DNA: TGTGCCAGCAGTCGACCGGGACAGGGTTACGAGCAGTACTTC
D: TRBD1
J: TRBJ2-7
V: TRBV7-2
size: many

CDR3: CASSPQPGGDTEAFF
DNA: TGTGCCAGCAGCCCCCAACCGGGTGGTGACACTGAAGCTTTCTTT
D: NA
J: TRBJ1-1
V: TRBV12-3/TRBV12-4
size: many

CDR3: CAGGEAEAFF
DNA: TGTGCCGGTGGTGAAGCTGAAGCTTTCTTT
D: NA
J: TRBJ1-1
V: TRBV30
size: NA

CDR3: CASSSGVFYEQYF
DNA: TGTGCCAGCAGCTCCGGTGTGTTCTACGAGCAGTACTTC
D: NA
J: TRBJ2-7
V: TRBV5-5
size: NA

CDR3: CASSLFRVTISSGANVLTF
DNA: TGTGCCAGCAGTTTGTTCCGGGTTACTATCAGCTCTGGGGCCAACGTCCTGACTTTC
D: NA
J: TRBJ2-6
V: TRBV28
size: NA

CDR3: CASSFGTGNTGELFF
DNA: TGTGCCAGTAGTTTCGGGACAGGGAACACCGGGGAGCTGTTTTTT
D: TRBD1
J: TRBJ2-2
V: TRBV19
size: many

CDR3: CAWRSPGQQSYGYTF
DNA: TGTGCCTGGAGGTCGCCGGGACAGCAAAGCTATGGCTACACCTTC
D: TRBD1
J: TRBJ1-2
V: TRBV30
size: few

CDR3: CASSEADRGRRTEAFF
DNA: TGTGCCAGCAGTGAAGCGGACAGGGGGCGAAGAACTGAAGCTTTCTTT
D: TRBD1
J: TRBJ1-1
V: TRBV6-1
size: many

CDR3: CASSLQSYNSPLHF
DNA: TGTGCCAGCAGTTTACAGTCCTATAATTCACCCCTCCACTTT
D: NA
J: TRBJ1-6
V: TRBV28
size: many

CDR3: CASSLFAGTMAKNIKYF
DNA: TGTGCCAGCAGCTTATTTGCGGGAACCATGGCCAAAAACATTAAGTACTTC
D: NA
J: TRBJ2-4
V: TRBV13
size: few

CDR3: CATSDPIQGDTGELFF
DNA: TGTGCCACCAGTGATCCTATACAGGGGGACACCGGGGAGCTGTTTTTT
D: TRBD1
J: TRBJ2-2
V: TRBV24-1
size: NA

CDR3: CASRPIQSGELFF
DNA: TGTGCCAGCAGACCCATACAATCCGGGGAGCTGTTTTTT
D: NA
J: TRBJ2-2
V: TRBV6-2/TRBV6-3
size: many

CDR3: CASSYPRGSNYGYTF
DNA: TGTGCCAGCAGTTACCCGCGGGGGTCTAACTATGGCTACACCTTC
D: NA
J: TRBJ1-2
V: TRBV6-5
size: many

CDR3: CASSPWTGGDTRQYF
DNA: TGTGCCAGCAGTCCGTGGACAGGGGGCGATACGAGGCAGTACTTC
D: TRBD1
J: TRBJ2-7
V: TRBV27
size: many

CDR3: CAILSWRRIQETQYF
DNA: TGTGCCATCCTGAGCTGGCGGAGGATCCAAGAGACCCAGTACTTC
D: NA
J: TRBJ2-5
V: TRBV19
size: many

CDR3: CASSSPRRGDTGELFF
DNA: TGTGCCAGCAGCTCTCCCAGGAGGGGAGACACCGGGGAGCTGTTTTTT
D: NA
J: TRBJ2-2
V: TRBV11-1
size: NA

CDR3: CASSLVTGPLETQYF
DNA: TGCGCCAGCAGCTTGGTGACGGGTCCGCTGGAGACCCAGTACTTC
D: NA
J: TRBJ2-5
V: TRBV5-1
size: few

CDR3: CASGSRGTEAFF
DNA: TGTGCCAGCGGATCTAGGGGAACTGAAGCTTTCTTT
D: NA
J: TRBJ1-1
V: TRBV6-1
size: many

CDR3: CSARRGRTEAFF
DNA: TGCAGTGCTAGGAGGGGTAGGACTGAAGCTTTCTTT
D: NA
J: TRBJ1-1
V: TRBV20-1
size: many

CDR3: CASSYTSRDRFRQPQHF
DNA: TGTGCCAGCAGTTACACGTCCCGGGACAGGTTCCGTCAGCCCCAGCATTTT
D: TRBD1
J: TRBJ1-5
V: TRBV6-5
size: many